The source of this TCR beta chain is a study of blood T cell repertoires in COVID-19. Original methodology: Amplification with reference gene primers provided the estimates of nucleated cell counts. Assay used: immunoSEQ multiplex PCR; TCRdb lists only in-frame clones, some missing. Clonal size and the V and J genes are those of that table, whereas D and trimming came from the DNA. Of more than 110,000 clones in the sample, about 80% were seen once. V lost 0 bases and J 6 bases, leaving 12 bases between the germline ends. There are 15 residues in the CDR3. CDR1 is LGHNA and CDR2 is YNFKEQ in the germline V gene.

The sequence was collected from a human donor in a cohort sampled during active COVID-19. Sequenced sample: peripheral blood. The genes are TRBV4-2 and TRBJ2-1, with D maybe TRBD2 (6 bases). DNA of the CDR3: TGTGCCAGCAGCCAAGACGGGGAGGCGTTCAATGAGCAGTTCTTC. This sequence encodes CASSQDGEAFNEQFF.